This TCR beta chain was observed in a study of blood T cell repertoires in COVID-19. Cohort 3 donors counted as recovered after two negative PCRs, clearance, or resolved symptoms. The germline V gene encodes CDR1 SGHRS and CDR2 YFSETQ. Trimming at V came to 5 bases and at J to 6 bases, leaving 17 bases not matched to a gene. The CDR3 extends over 17 amino acids. Original methodology: Reference gene primers were amplified, and this amplification served to estimate nucleated cell counts. The protocol was immunoSEQ multiplex PCR, while the TCRdb copy is restricted to in-frame clones and leaves out a portion. The V and J calls and clone size are taken from that table; D and trimming were inferred from the DNA. The data show about 170,000 clones, with about 91% seen just once and about 0.8% held by the top ten.

V and J are TRBV5-1 and TRBJ1-2; 9 bases line up with TRBD1. This receptor was taken from a woman aged 18-29 years who had recovered from COVID-19. Sequenced sample: PBMCs or T cells enriched from blood (not recorded which). CDR3 protein: CASRSTGTGSNADGYTF. The CDR3 DNA is TGCGCCAGCAGGTCTACCGGGACAGGGAGTAATGCAGATGGCTACACCTTC. Looking up the rest from reference TRBV5-1 and TRBJ1-2 gives the full variable domain: KAGVTQTPRYLIKTRGQQVTLSCSPISGHRSVSWYQQTPGQGLQFLFEYFSETQRNKGNFPGRFSGRQFSNSRSEMNVSTLELGDSALYLCASRSTGTGSNADGYTFGSGTRLTVV.